This is a list of T cell receptor beta chains from one sample in a study of CD8 T cells in Susac syndrome. Using its own MiXCR run on the immunoSEQ multiplex PCR reads, TCRdb lists one record per CDR3 protein. Of about 180,000 distinct CDR3 sequences listed, around 95% were seen once; the top ten hold around 0.16%. The sample consisted of CD8+ T cells from PBMCs. Source of these receptors: a human donor with multiple sclerosis. Both conserved end residues are part of each CDR3. The order of the fields is V gene, D gene, J gene, clone size, CDR3 DNA, CDR3 protein. A D gene is named only where the DNA matches it firmly. The size of a clone is reported for some rows only, either as once, few or many, or as a class for expanded clones.

TRBV29-1	-	TRBJ2-1	-	TGCAGCGCCCCATCGGGAGCCACCTACAATGAGCAGTTCTTC	CSAPSGATYNEQFF
TRBV10-2	-	TRBJ2-1	-	TGCGCCAGCAGTGTTTCGCGGGACTACAATGAGCAGTTCTTC	CASSVSRDYNEQFF
TRBV29-1	-	TRBJ1-2	-	TGCAGCGTCGCCTCGGGGGGTTGGGGAGGCTACACCTTC	CSVASGGWGGYTF
TRBV7-9	-	TRBJ2-7	-	TGTGCCAGCAGCTTAGAGCCAGTACCATTTTACGAGCAGTACTTC	CASSLEPVPFYEQYF
TRBV29-1	TRBD1	TRBJ1-1	-	TGCAGCGTTGGGGGGGGACAGACAGGACAGAACACTGAAGCTTTCTTT	CSVGGGQTGQNTEAFF
TRBV15	TRBD1	TRBJ2-1	-	TGTGCCACCAGCAGGGTACCGGGACAGGGATCGCATGAGCAGTTCTTC	CATSRVPGQGSHEQFF
TRBV14	-	TRBJ2-1	few	TGTGCCAGCAGCCAATACAATGAGCAGTTCTTC	CASSQYNEQFF
TRBV4-1	TRBD1	TRBJ2-7	-	TGCGCCAGCAGCCAAGATACCGGGGGACAGGGAGCCTACGAGCAGTACTTC	CASSQDTGGQGAYEQYF
TRBV13	TRBD2	TRBJ2-7	-	TGTGCCAGCTCCACCTTAGCGGGAGCCCACGAGCAGTACTTC	CASSTLAGAHEQYF
TRBV20-1	-	TRBJ2-7	-	TGCAGTGCTAGAGATGAGGACACGAACTACTACGAGCAGTACTTC	CSARDEDTNYYEQYF
TRBV4-1	-	TRBJ2-5	few	TGTGCCAGCAGCCAAGATGCCGAGGAGACCCAGTACTTC	CASSQDAEETQYF
TRBV5-1	-	TRBJ2-7	-	TGCGCCAGCAGCTCATTAGGACAAGCCGCCTACGAGCAGTACTTC	CASSSLGQAAYEQYF
TRBV7-9	-	TRBJ2-1	-	TGTGCCAGCAGCTTGGTGGTCGGGAGATCTGAAGAGCAGTTCTTC	CASSLVVGRSEEQFF
TRBV3-1	TRBD2	TRBJ2-7	-	TGTGCCAGCAGCCAACCGGGAGGCCCTAACGAGCAGTACTTC	CASSQPGGPNEQYF
TRBV19	-	TRBJ2-1	-	TGTGCCAGTAGTATTGGGTCGGTCAGGGATGAGCAGTTCTTC	CASSIGSVRDEQFF
TRBV15	-	TRBJ1-5	-	TGTGCCACCAGCAGAGAGGCCCGGGGACCGAATAATCAGCCCCAGCATTTT	CATSREARGPNNQPQHF
TRBV24-1	-	TRBJ2-1	-	TGTGCCACCAGTGATGGCGGGCCAAGATACAATGAGCAGTTCTTC	CATSDGGPRYNEQFF
TRBV30	-	TRBJ2-5	-	TGTGCCTGGAGTCTTTCCCAAGAGACCCAGTACTTC	CAWSLSQETQYF
TRBV20-1	TRBD1	TRBJ1-2	once	TGCAGTGCTGATTTGACAGGGGTTGGCTACACCTTC	CSADLTGVGYTF
TRBV27	-	TRBJ1-1	-	TGTGCCAGCAGGGATTTAGGAGGGAACACTGAAGCTTTCTTT	CASRDLGGNTEAFF
TRBV27	-	TRBJ2-1	-	TGTGCCAGCAGTTGGGGCGGCGACGTCAATGAGCAGTTCTTC	CASSWGGDVNEQFF
TRBV5-5	-	TRBJ2-5	few	TGTGCCAGCAGCCCCGGAGGGACAGCAGAGACCCAGTACTTC	CASSPGGTAETQYF
TRBV30	-	TRBJ2-7	-	TGTGCCTGGGGGACAAACTACGAGCAGTACTTC	CAWGTNYEQYF
TRBV7-9	TRBD2	TRBJ2-3	-	TGTGCCAGCAGCTTAGCGGAGCCTAGCGGGATGGATACGCAGTATTTT	CASSLAEPSGMDTQYF
TRBV14	-	TRBJ2-1	-	TGTGCCAGCAGCCCCTTCCGGGTCAATGAGCAGTTCTTC	CASSPFRVNEQFF
TRBV3-1	TRBD2	TRBJ2-1	-	TGTGCCAGCAGCCCAGGACTAGCAAGGAGGGAGCAGTTCTTC	CASSPGLARREQFF
TRBV27	TRBD2	TRBJ2-1	-	TGTGCCAGCAGTAGAGGGACTAGCGGGGGGTACAATGAGCAGTTCTTC	CASSRGTSGGYNEQFF
TRBV27	-	TRBJ1-1	-	TGTGCCAGCAGTTTGAGTCCAGGGACAAACACTGAAGCTTTCTTT	CASSLSPGTNTEAFF
TRBV27	TRBD1	TRBJ2-7	-	TGTGCCAGCAGTTCAGGGGGCCTAGCTCCTTCGTACGAGCAGTACTTC	CASSSGGLAPSYEQYF
TRBV19	-	TRBJ2-2	once	TGTGCCAGTAGTATACAGCGGCTTGCTCCGAACACCGGGGAGCTGTTTTTT	CASSIQRLAPNTGELFF
TRBV4-1	-	TRBJ1-1	-	TGCGCCAGCAGCCCAATAGGGCGCGGCACTGAAGCTTTCTTT	CASSPIGRGTEAFF
TRBV4-1	TRBD1	TRBJ1-2	-	TGCGCCAGCAGCCAAGGACAGGGACTAAGGGTTCATGGCTACACCTTC	CASSQGQGLRVHGYTF
TRBV28	TRBD2	TRBJ2-1	-	TGTGCCAGCAGCGTGACTAGCGTATACAATGAGCAGTTCTTC	CASSVTSVYNEQFF
TRBV15	-	TRBJ1-5	-	TGTGCCACCAGCAGAGGTTTATATCAGCCCCAGCATTTT	CATSRGLYQPQHF
TRBV20-1	-	TRBJ1-1	once	TGCGGAGGGTGGTATCGGGGAAACACTGAAGCTTTCTTT	CGGWYRGNTEAFF
TRBV9	TRBD1	TRBJ1-6	-	TGTGCCAGCAGCACCGGGACAGCTAATAATTCACCCCTCCACTTT	CASSTGTANNSPLHF
TRBV5-6	TRBD1	TRBJ2-3	-	TGTGCCAGCAGCGTACAGGGGAGTACGCAGTATTTT	CASSVQGSTQYF
TRBV12-5	TRBD2	TRBJ2-5	-	TGTGCTAGTGGCTCCCGGGGGGAGGTGGATCAAGAGACCCAGTACTTC	CASGSRGEVDQETQYF
TRBV19	-	TRBJ2-5	-	TGTGCCAGTAGTATTTTCCTAGCCGTCAGGGAGACCCAGTACTTC	CASSIFLAVRETQYF
TRBV20-1	TRBD2	TRBJ2-3	-	TGCAGTGCTAGCCTTGGGAGGGCCCTCACAGATACGCAGTATTTT	CSASLGRALTDTQYF
TRBV6-5	-	TRBJ1-2	-	TGTGCCAGCCGCGGGCTCGGCTACACCTTC	CASRGLGYTF
TRBV15	TRBD2	TRBJ2-5	-	TGTGCCACCAGCAGAGATGTGCTAGCGGGGGGTTTGGAGACCCAGTACTTC	CATSRDVLAGGLETQYF
TRBV12-5	-	TRBJ2-7	-	TGTGCTAGTGGTTCCCGAATATACGAGCAGTACTTC	CASGSRIYEQYF
TRBV6-6	-	TRBJ2-3	-	TGTGCCACAACCCGGACGGAACTCGGCACAGATACGCAGTATTTT	CATTRTELGTDTQYF
TRBV14	TRBD1	TRBJ1-1	once	TGTGCCAGCAGCCAATTACAGGGGGCGAACACTGAAGCTTTCTTT	CASSQLQGANTEAFF
TRBV2	-	TRBJ2-1	-	TGTGCCAGCACTCCCAATGAGCAGTTCTTC	CASTPNEQFF
TRBV9	-	TRBJ2-5	-	TGTGCCAGCAGCGTAGGATACGAAACTCAAGAGACCCAGTACTTC	CASSVGYETQETQYF
TRBV15	TRBD1	TRBJ2-3	-	TGTGCCACCAGCAGAGGGGACAGGGCCCCACAAGGCCCAGATACGCAGTATTTT	CATSRGDRAPQGPDTQYF
TRBV6-5	TRBD2	TRBJ2-3	few	TGTGCCAGCAGCTCTAGCGGGAGAACAGATACGCAGTATTTT	CASSSSGRTDTQYF
TRBV3-1	TRBD2	TRBJ2-4	-	TGTGCCAGCAGCCAAGTCGGAGGACTAGCGATAGCCAAAAACATTCAGTACTTC	CASSQVGGLAIAKNIQYF